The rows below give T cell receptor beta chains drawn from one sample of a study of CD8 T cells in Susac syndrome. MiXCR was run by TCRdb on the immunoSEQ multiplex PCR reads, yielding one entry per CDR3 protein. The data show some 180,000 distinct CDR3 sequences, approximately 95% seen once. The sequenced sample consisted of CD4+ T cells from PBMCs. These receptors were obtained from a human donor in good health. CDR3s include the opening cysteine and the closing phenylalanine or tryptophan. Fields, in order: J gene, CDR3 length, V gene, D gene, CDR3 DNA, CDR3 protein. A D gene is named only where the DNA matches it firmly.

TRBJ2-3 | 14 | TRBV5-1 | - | TGCGCCAGCAGCATAGACACGGCTGGAGATACGCAGTATTTT | CASSIDTAGDTQYF
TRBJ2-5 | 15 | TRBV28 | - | TGTGCCAGCCGGGGGAGCTCCGAAAGGGGGGAGACCCAGTACTTC | CASRGSSERGETQYF
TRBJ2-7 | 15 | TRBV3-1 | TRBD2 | TGTGCCAGCAGCCCCAAGGGACTAGCGGGGGGGCGGCAGTACTTC | CASSPKGLAGGRQYF
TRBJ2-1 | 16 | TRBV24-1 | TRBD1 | TGTGCCACCAGTGATTTCCGGGACAGGGTCTACAATGAGCAGTTCTTC | CATSDFRDRVYNEQFF
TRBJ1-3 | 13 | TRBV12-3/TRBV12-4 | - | TGTGCCAGCAGTTTCCAGGTATTCGGCACCATATATTTT | CASSFQVFGTIYF
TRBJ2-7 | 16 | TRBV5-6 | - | TGTGCCAGCAGCTGGGGCCAGGGACACCTGGGCTACGAGCAGTACTTC | CASSWGQGHLGYEQYF
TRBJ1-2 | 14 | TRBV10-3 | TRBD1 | TGTGCCATCAGTGATTCAGGGGGCGGCTATGGCTACACCTTC | CAISDSGGGYGYTF
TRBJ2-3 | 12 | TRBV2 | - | TGTGCCAGCAGTGAAGCTCGAGGTACGCAGTATTTT | CASSEARGTQYF
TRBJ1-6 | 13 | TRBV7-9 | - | TGTGCCAGCAGCTTAGGTAAAAGTTCACCCCTCCACTTT | CASSLGKSSPLHF
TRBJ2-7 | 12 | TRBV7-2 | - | TGTGCCAGCAGCCAATCACGCGGAAAGCAGTACTTC | CASSQSRGKQYF
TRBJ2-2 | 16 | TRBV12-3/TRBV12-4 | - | TGTGCCAGCTGGGCCTGGGGGAGGGGGCCGTCCGGGGAGCTGTTTTTT | CASWAWGRGPSGELFF